The rows below give T cell receptor beta chains drawn from one sample of a study of blood T cell repertoires in COVID-19. TCRdb's copy holds only in-frame clones and misses some; the assay was immunoSEQ multiplex PCR. This table holds 150,000 or so clones, 88% found once. The sequencing sample was made of peripheral blood. Receptors were obtained from a man aged 50 to 59 with acute or convalescent COVID-19. The CDR3 runs from the conserved cysteine through the conserved F or W. The order of the fields is clone size, D gene, V gene, J gene, CDR3 DNA, CDR3 protein. D genes are given only for firm matches. Rows give clone size only sometimes, using once, few, many, or a class for an expanded clone.

clone_size: NA
d_call: TRBD1
v_call: TRBV5-1
j_call: TRBJ1-2
cdr3_nt: TGCGCCAGCAGCGCAACAGGGGATAACTATGGCTACACCTTC
cdr3_aa: CASSATGDNYGYTF

clone_size: NA
d_call: NA
v_call: TRBV11-1
j_call: TRBJ1-6
cdr3_nt: TGTGCCAGCAGCTTAGAGGGACTGCCCAATTCACCCCTCCACTTT
cdr3_aa: CASSLEGLPNSPLHF

clone_size: NA
d_call: NA
v_call: TRBV9
j_call: TRBJ2-2
cdr3_nt: TGTGCCAGCAGCGTAGGGTGGATTGGTGGGACTCCGAACACCGGGGAGCTGTTTTTT
cdr3_aa: CASSVGWIGGTPNTGELFF

clone_size: once
d_call: NA
v_call: TRBV18
j_call: TRBJ1-2
cdr3_nt: TGTGCCAGCTCACCGTCAAGCTGGGGAGGGGATGGCTACACCTTC
cdr3_aa: CASSPSSWGGDGYTF

clone_size: NA
d_call: NA
v_call: TRBV7-9
j_call: TRBJ1-1
cdr3_nt: TGTGCCAGCAGCTTAGAACGGGGGTTGAACACTGAAGCTTTCTTT
cdr3_aa: CASSLERGLNTEAFF

clone_size: NA
d_call: NA
v_call: TRBV18
j_call: TRBJ1-2
cdr3_nt: TGTGCCAGCTCACCACCTGAGGGCGGCTACACCTTC
cdr3_aa: CASSPPEGGYTF

clone_size: NA
d_call: TRBD1
v_call: TRBV5-1
j_call: TRBJ1-4
cdr3_nt: TGCGCCAGCAGCTTGGGGCGGGACAGGCCATCCCCCAAACTGTTTTTT
cdr3_aa: CASSLGRDRPSPKLFF

clone_size: NA
d_call: NA
v_call: TRBV2
j_call: TRBJ1-1
cdr3_nt: TGTGCCAGCAGTGATCAGGGATACACTGAAGCTTTCTTT
cdr3_aa: CASSDQGYTEAFF

clone_size: once
d_call: TRBD1
v_call: TRBV18
j_call: TRBJ2-5
cdr3_nt: TGTGCCAGCTCGCGGAACCGGGACAGTGAAGAGACCCAGTACTTC
cdr3_aa: CASSRNRDSEETQYF

clone_size: NA
d_call: NA
v_call: TRBV11-2
j_call: TRBJ2-1
cdr3_nt: TGTGCCAGCAGCTCCCTATGGCTAGCGAACTACAATGAGCAGTTCTTC
cdr3_aa: CASSSLWLANYNEQFF

clone_size: NA
d_call: TRBD1
v_call: TRBV28
j_call: TRBJ1-1
cdr3_nt: TGTGCCAGCCCCTCCTCGCTCAGGGGGCAAGCTTTCTTT
cdr3_aa: CASPSSLRGQAFF

clone_size: NA
d_call: NA
v_call: TRBV19
j_call: TRBJ2-5
cdr3_nt: TGTGCCACAAGACTGAAAGAGACCCAGTACTTC
cdr3_aa: CATRLKETQYF

clone_size: NA
d_call: NA
v_call: TRBV5-1
j_call: TRBJ1-1
cdr3_nt: TGCGCCAGCAGCTTGGGGCATTTTGAGGGCACTGAAGCTTTCTTT
cdr3_aa: CASSLGHFEGTEAFF

clone_size: NA
d_call: NA
v_call: TRBV1
j_call: TRBJ2-3
cdr3_nt: TGCACCAGCAGCCTATTTTCGGGACTAGCGGAGATAAGTAGCACAGATACGCAGTATTTT
cdr3_aa: CTSSLFSGLAEISSTDTQYF

clone_size: NA
d_call: TRBD1
v_call: TRBV7-9
j_call: TRBJ1-1
cdr3_nt: TGTGCCAGCAGCTTGCAAGGAGGGGGCGACACGGCTTTCTTT
cdr3_aa: CASSLQGGGDTAFF

clone_size: NA
d_call: NA
v_call: TRBV27
j_call: TRBJ2-7
cdr3_nt: TGTGCCAGCAGTTTAGCCCGAGCACGTTACTACGAGCAGTACTTC
cdr3_aa: CASSLARARYYEQYF

clone_size: NA
d_call: TRBD1
v_call: TRBV10-1
j_call: TRBJ2-5
cdr3_nt: TGCGCCAGCAGTAGCGTCCGGACAGGGGACCAATTGACCCAGTACTTC
cdr3_aa: CASSSVRTGDQLTQYF

clone_size: NA
d_call: TRBD1
v_call: TRBV6-5
j_call: TRBJ1-5
cdr3_nt: TGTGCCAGTACGGACAGGGAGAATCAGCCCCAGCATTTT
cdr3_aa: CASTDRENQPQHF

clone_size: NA
d_call: NA
v_call: TRBV3-1/TRBV3-2
j_call: TRBJ1-2
cdr3_nt: TGTGCCAGCAGCCTACGGGAAGACTATGGCTACACCTTC
cdr3_aa: CASSLREDYGYTF

clone_size: NA
d_call: NA
v_call: TRBV7-9
j_call: TRBJ1-5
cdr3_nt: TGTGCCAGCAGCCCCGGTTGGGCTCAGCCCCAGCATTTT
cdr3_aa: CASSPGWAQPQHF

clone_size: NA
d_call: TRBD1
v_call: TRBV7-2
j_call: TRBJ1-1
cdr3_nt: TGTGCCAGCAGCTTAGCGTATGCCGGGACAGGGGGAGAAGCTTTCTTT
cdr3_aa: CASSLAYAGTGGEAFF

clone_size: NA
d_call: TRBD1
v_call: TRBV11-2
j_call: TRBJ1-1
cdr3_nt: TGTGCCAGCAGCTACAGGGGTTGGGTGAACACTGAAGCTTTCTTT
cdr3_aa: CASSYRGWVNTEAFF

clone_size: NA
d_call: NA
v_call: TRBV24-1
j_call: TRBJ1-2
cdr3_nt: TGTGCCACCAGTGATTTCGACAGCGACTATGGCTACACCTTC
cdr3_aa: CATSDFDSDYGYTF

clone_size: NA
d_call: NA
v_call: TRBV7-9
j_call: TRBJ1-3
cdr3_nt: TGTGCCAGCAGCTTACCAGGCTACTCTGGAAACACCATATATTTT
cdr3_aa: CASSLPGYSGNTIYF

clone_size: NA
d_call: NA
v_call: TRBV6-5
j_call: TRBJ1-2
cdr3_nt: TGTGCCAGCAGTTACTCCAGGAGGGCCACTAACTATGGCTACACCTTC
cdr3_aa: CASSYSRRATNYGYTF

clone_size: few
d_call: NA
v_call: TRBV15
j_call: TRBJ1-4
cdr3_nt: TGTGCCACCAGCAGAGACGAACAGGGCCGGTCCGTAGAAAAACTGTTTTTT
cdr3_aa: CATSRDEQGRSVEKLFF

clone_size: NA
d_call: TRBD1
v_call: TRBV24-1
j_call: TRBJ2-2
cdr3_nt: TGTGCCACCAGTGATCAGGGACAGGTAGCGAACACCGGGGAGCTGTTTTTT
cdr3_aa: CATSDQGQVANTGELFF

clone_size: NA
d_call: NA
v_call: TRBV29-1
j_call: TRBJ2-3
cdr3_nt: TGCAGCGTTGAGTCTAGCTCAGATACGCAGTATTTT
cdr3_aa: CSVESSSDTQYF

clone_size: once
d_call: NA
v_call: TRBV4-2
j_call: TRBJ2-5
cdr3_nt: TGTGCCAGCAGCCAAGATCGGAGACAAGAGACCCAGTACTTC
cdr3_aa: CASSQDRRQETQYF

clone_size: NA
d_call: NA
v_call: TRBV6-6
j_call: TRBJ1-2
cdr3_nt: TGTGCCAGCAGTCACTCCCGGGAGCTTGGCTACACCTTC
cdr3_aa: CASSHSRELGYTF

clone_size: NA
d_call: NA
v_call: TRBV5-1
j_call: TRBJ2-6
cdr3_nt: TGCGCCAGCAGCGTAGGGGCGTCTGGGGCCAACGTCCTGACTTTC
cdr3_aa: CASSVGASGANVLTF

clone_size: NA
d_call: NA
v_call: TRBV6-5
j_call: TRBJ1-1
cdr3_nt: TGTGCCAGCAGGCCTGCCGGACAGAACTCTGAAGCTTTCTTT
cdr3_aa: CASRPAGQNSEAFF

clone_size: NA
d_call: NA
v_call: TRBV2
j_call: TRBJ1-1
cdr3_nt: TGTGCCAGCACCCCTGAGGGTCGGACTGAAGCTTTCTTT
cdr3_aa: CASTPEGRTEAFF

clone_size: NA
d_call: TRBD1
v_call: TRBV5-5
j_call: TRBJ1-5
cdr3_nt: TGTGCCAGCAGCTTGGACAGGGGGCTCGACAATCAGCCCCAGCATTTT
cdr3_aa: CASSLDRGLDNQPQHF

clone_size: NA
d_call: TRBD1
v_call: TRBV19
j_call: TRBJ2-3
cdr3_nt: TGTGCCAGTAGTATTTTGGGACAGGGTAGCACAGATACGCAGTATTTT
cdr3_aa: CASSILGQGSTDTQYF

clone_size: NA
d_call: TRBD1
v_call: TRBV30
j_call: TRBJ1-5
cdr3_nt: TGTGCCTGGTCTGGACAGGGGGAACAGCCCCAGCATTTT
cdr3_aa: CAWSGQGEQPQHF

clone_size: NA
d_call: TRBD1
v_call: TRBV11-3
j_call: TRBJ2-2
cdr3_nt: TGTGCCAGCAGCCCAGGGACAGCCTCCGGGGAGCTGTTTTTT
cdr3_aa: CASSPGTASGELFF

clone_size: NA
d_call: TRBD2
v_call: TRBV11-3
j_call: TRBJ2-1
cdr3_nt: TGTGCCAGCAGCTCAGGACTCGGGACTAGCGGGACCAATGAGCAGTTCTTC
cdr3_aa: CASSSGLGTSGTNEQFF

clone_size: NA
d_call: NA
v_call: TRBV27
j_call: TRBJ1-4
cdr3_nt: TGTGCCAGCAGTTTTGACCCGACAGAGACTAATGAAAAACTGTTTTTT
cdr3_aa: CASSFDPTETNEKLFF

clone_size: NA
d_call: TRBD2
v_call: TRBV19
j_call: TRBJ2-3
cdr3_nt: TGTGCCACGGTGGCGGGAGATAGAACAGATACGCAGTATTTT
cdr3_aa: CATVAGDRTDTQYF

clone_size: NA
d_call: NA
v_call: TRBV5-4
j_call: TRBJ2-7
cdr3_nt: TGTGCCAGCAGCCGGAGACAGGCGTGGGGCTACGAGCAGTACTTC
cdr3_aa: CASSRRQAWGYEQYF

clone_size: once
d_call: NA
v_call: TRBV6-5
j_call: TRBJ1-2
cdr3_nt: TGTGCCAGCAGGTACCGGGACTCCCGGGACTACACCTTC
cdr3_aa: CASRYRDSRDYTF

clone_size: NA
d_call: TRBD1
v_call: TRBV7-2
j_call: TRBJ2-7
cdr3_nt: TGTGCCAGCAGCTTAGGCCCAGGGGGCACCTACGAGCAGTACTTC
cdr3_aa: CASSLGPGGTYEQYF

clone_size: NA
d_call: NA
v_call: TRBV11-2
j_call: TRBJ2-7
cdr3_nt: TGTGCCAGCAGCCCGACCATTTCCGGACTCTCCTACGAGCAGTACTTC
cdr3_aa: CASSPTISGLSYEQYF

clone_size: NA
d_call: NA
v_call: TRBV19
j_call: TRBJ2-3
cdr3_nt: TGTGCCAGTAGTTCGGTCACAGATACGCAGTATTTT
cdr3_aa: CASSSVTDTQYF

clone_size: NA
d_call: TRBD1
v_call: TRBV12-3/TRBV12-4
j_call: TRBJ1-5
cdr3_nt: TGTGCCAGCAGTGACAGGGTGGATCAGCCCCAGCATTTT
cdr3_aa: CASSDRVDQPQHF